This T cell receptor (beta chain) originates from a study of T cell repertoires in cytomegalovirus infection. Across the whole study: Signatures in public TCR beta sequences pointed to both CMV infection and matching HLA type. The study, taken as a whole, reports: CMV-specific TCR beta clonotypes restricted by HLA-C were the ones dominating the ex vivo response.

TCRdb reanalysed the reads using MiXCR and keeps one entry per CDR3 protein. Of about 530,000 distinct CDR3 sequences listed, roughly 29% are singletons. Notes on this clonotype: Its target is not known.

CDR3 length equals 11 residues. Germline values: CDR1 SGHVS, CDR2 FNYEAQ. This receptor was taken from a human donor in good health (CMV status not recorded). Some clones in this sample may be carry-over from other donors' samples. What was sequenced was PBMCs. The gene calls are TRBV7-6 and TRBJ2-2; D is uncertain. The CDR3 loop is CASQNTGELFF. CDR3 coding DNA: TGTGCGAGCCAGAACACCGGGGAGCTGTTTTTT.